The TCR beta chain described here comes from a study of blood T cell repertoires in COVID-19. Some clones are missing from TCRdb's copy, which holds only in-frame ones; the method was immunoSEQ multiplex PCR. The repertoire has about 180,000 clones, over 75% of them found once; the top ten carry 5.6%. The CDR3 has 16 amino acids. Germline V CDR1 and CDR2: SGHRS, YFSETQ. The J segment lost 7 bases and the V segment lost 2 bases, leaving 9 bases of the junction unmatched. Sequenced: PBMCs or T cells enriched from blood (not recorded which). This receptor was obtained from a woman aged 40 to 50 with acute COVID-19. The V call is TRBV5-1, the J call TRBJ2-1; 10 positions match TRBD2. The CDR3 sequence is CASSFRASGSKNEQFF. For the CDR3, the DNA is TGCGCCAGCAGCTTCCGGGCTAGCGGGAGTAAGAATGAGCAGTTCTTC.